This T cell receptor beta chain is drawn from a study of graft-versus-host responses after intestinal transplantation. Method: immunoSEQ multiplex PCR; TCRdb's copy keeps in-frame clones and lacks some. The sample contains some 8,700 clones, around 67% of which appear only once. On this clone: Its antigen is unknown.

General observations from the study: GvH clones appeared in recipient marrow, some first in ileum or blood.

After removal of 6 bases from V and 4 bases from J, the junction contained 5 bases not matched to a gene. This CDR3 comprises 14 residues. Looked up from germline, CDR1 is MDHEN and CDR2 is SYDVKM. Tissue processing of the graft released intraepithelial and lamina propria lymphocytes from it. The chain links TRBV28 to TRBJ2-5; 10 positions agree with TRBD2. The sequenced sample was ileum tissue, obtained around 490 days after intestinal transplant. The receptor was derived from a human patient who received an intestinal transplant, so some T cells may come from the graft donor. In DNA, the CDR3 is TGTGCCAGCAGCTCACCTAGCGGGAGAGAGACCCAGTACTTC. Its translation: CASSSPSGRETQYF.